This TCR beta chain was identified in a study of blood T cell repertoires in COVID-19. The CDR3 loop spans 14 amino acids. The trim removed 3 bases at V and 2 bases at J, leaving 1 base unmatched. Germline V CDR1 and CDR2: LNHDA, SQIVND (reference sequence). Libraries were prepared by immunoSEQ multiplex PCR; TCRdb keeps only in-frame clonotypes and omits some of them. The sample includes fewer than 250,000 clones, about four fifths of them seen just once. The sample comprised peripheral blood. This clonotype originated in an older woman with COVID-19, enrolled during active disease. This rearrangement joins TRBV19 to TRBJ2-1; 7 bases line up with TRBD2. The CDR3 reads CASSILAAYNEQFF. The CDR3 DNA sequence: TGTGCCAGTAGTATTCTAGCGGCCTACAATGAGCAGTTCTTC.